This T cell receptor beta chain was profiled in a study of T cell responses to AZD1222 COVID-19 vaccine. General study results and limits: Donors in the cohort were predominantly white British and more often female, and clonal diversity was possibly underestimated. Recipients of two AZD1222 doses showed rising Spike-specific TCR breadth and depth.

Only in-frame clones appear in the TCRdb table, and some are missing; sequencing was by immunoSEQ multiplex PCR. The data contain around 100,000 clones, about 88% of them singletons. CDR1 and CDR2 from the germline V gene are SGHKS and YYEKEE (reference sequence). The V segment lost 6 bases and the J segment 4 bases; nucleotides outside the gene matches: 11. This CDR3 has 15 amino acids. This clone was picked up one time. Its specificity is unknown. The J gene is TRBJ2-3, the V gene TRBV5-5; 7 nucleotides match TRBD1. This receptor was taken from an adult in good health. The specimen comprised peripheral blood, sampled on day 0 of AZD1222 vaccination. The CDR3 nucleotides read TGTGCCAGCACCAGGTCTAAGGGGGCCGCAGATACGCAGTATTTT. Translated, it gives CASTRSKGAADTQYF.